The source of this T cell receptor beta chain is a study of spatial heterogeneity in lung cancer. General observations from the study: Expanded alpha and beta TCR counts within tumors tracked tumor mutation counts.

Via MiXCR, TCRdb re-called the 5' RACE reads, giving one row per CDR3 protein. The data hold some 100,000 distinct CDR3 sequences, with approximately 4.4% observed a single time. Regarding time point: sample taken at primary tumor resection. V shed 5 bases and J shed 7 bases, with 12 bases lying between them. Germline loops: CDR1 DFQATT, CDR2 SNEGSKA (reference sequence). The CDR3 runs to 12 residues. This clonotype was counted many times. The antigen is not known. The V call is TRBV20-1, the J call TRBJ1-5; no clear D gene. This clonotype originated in a male donor with early-stage non-small cell lung cancer. The starting material was lung tumor tissue, obtained at surgery. CDR3 sequence reads: CSASFWSQPQHF. CDR3 DNA sequence: TGCAGTGCTTCCTTTTGGTCCCAGCCCCAGCATTTT.